A single T cell receptor beta chain is shown here with its context. No antigen is known for it. Every donor was a healthy Caucasian. The entry originates in a study of identical twins. CDR3 length: 13 amino acids. CDR1 is SGHRS, CDR2 YFSETQ, per germline. The V gene lost 0 bases and the J gene lost 5 bases, with 6 bases spanning the gap. A universal primer site was incorporated via template switching, and the cDNA contained unique molecular identifiers. TCRdb re-analysed the 5' RACE reads in MiXCR, keeping a single row per CDR3 protein. The table shows hundreds of thousands of distinct CDR3 sequences, with over 8.5% occurring only once. Broader study findings: Within monozygotic twins, out-of-frame TCR alpha sharing was underestimated by the models.

Separately, the same data were catalogued under a study of yellow fever vaccine responses in identical twins.

The sequence was obtained from a woman aged 18 to 35 in good health. V gene TRBV5-1 combines with J gene TRBJ2-1, with D unresolved. The specimen sequenced was PBMCs. CDR3: CASSLESDNEQFF. CDR3 coding DNA: TGCGCCAGCAGCTTGGAATCCGACAATGAGCAGTTCTTC.